This T cell receptor beta chain was retrieved from a study of lymphopenia after photon versus proton radiotherapy. Points on this clone: No antigen is known for it.

General study points: Oligoclonal CD8+ Temra expansion after nadir drove photon patients' diversity drop. Under photons, naive T cells and diversity fell while effector/memory populations rose.

Method: immunoSEQ multiplex PCR; TCRdb's copy keeps in-frame clones and lacks some. The sample shows some 38,000 clones, about 93% of them seen only once. The receptor was derived from a man between 60 and 75 years old with cholangiocarcinoma. The sample here was peripheral blood, taken from a patient treated with photon-based radiotherapy.

In DNA, the CDR3 is TGTGCCAGCAGTACTAGCGGGGGGGCTGCAGAGACCCAGTACTTC. This translates into CASSTSGGAAETQYF. The rearrangement uses TRBV5-4 and TRBJ2-5, with 13 bases fitting TRBD2. J lost 4 bases, V lost 5 bases, and 5 bases had no gene match. Germline CDR1 and CDR2: SGHNT and YYREEE (reference sequence). The length of the CDR3 is 15 residues.